This TCR beta chain derives from a study of blood T cells in healthy people across ages. The authors ran a second PCR of about 7 to 12 cycles using a sample-barcoded 5' primer and a J-beta primer mix. TCRdb reprocessed the 5' RACE reads via MiXCR and lists one record per CDR3 protein. The table shows about 1.4 million distinct CDR3 sequences, with around 55% occurring only once. CDR3 size: 17 residues. V gave up 6 bases and J gave up 1 base; unmatched junction bases: 14. Looked up from germline, CDR1 is MDHEN and CDR2 is SYDVKM. The gene calls are TRBV28 and TRBJ2-5; TRBD2 matches 7 bases. The source of this sequence is a man aged 18 to 29 in good health. Input material: blood. The CDR3 bases are TGTGCCAGCAGCACCTTCTGGGGGGGGATACTCCAAGAGACCCAGTACTTC. Translation gives CASSTFWGGILQETQYF.